These 27 T cell receptor beta chains share one sample of origin, sequenced in a study of blood T cell repertoires in COVID-19. The repertoire was sequenced with immunoSEQ multiplex PCR; TCRdb's copy has only in-frame clones and lacks some. The sample holds fewer than 250,000 clones, around 90% seen once. Sequenced material: PBMCs or T cells enriched from blood (not recorded which). Receptors were obtained from a woman aged 25 to 45 who had been exposed to COVID-19.

The V call is TRBV18, the J call TRBJ1-4; D is possibly TRBD1 (6 bases). CDR1 is KGHSH and CDR2 is LQKENI in the germline V gene. The CDR3 runs to 15 residues. V shed 1 base and J shed 4 bases, with 10 bases lying between them. The CDR3 spells CASSPRGQLNEKLFF. Here the CDR3 DNA reads TGTGCCAGCTCACCACGTGGACAGCTTAATGAAAAACTGTTTTTT. Full variable domain (outside the CDR3, taken from reference TRBV18 and TRBJ1-4): NAGVMQNPRHLVRRRGQEARLRCSPMKGHSHVYWYRQLPEEGLKFMVYLQKENIIDESGMPKERFSAEFPKEGPSILRIQQVVRGDSAAYFCASSPRGQLNEKLFFGSGTQLSVL.

V is TRBV12-5 and J is TRBJ1-1, with a possible D match to TRBD1 (6 bases). This CDR3 region has 16 residues. V was clipped by 4 bases and J by 2 bases, with 17 bases between them. In germline, CDR1 is LGHNT, CDR2 FRNRAP. This CDR3 is CASGWGGQRKNTEAFF. CDR3 sequence (DNA): TGTGCTAGTGGTTGGGGGGGGCAAAGGAAAAACACTGAAGCTTTCTTT.

CDR3 coding DNA: TGTGCCAGCAGCCATGACAGGGGCAACACCATATATTTT. It encodes CASSHDRGNTIYF. The V and J genes are TRBV5-6 and TRBJ1-3; TRBD1 matches 8 bases. Germline trimming cut 4 bases from V and 7 bases from J; bases unmatched to any gene: 4. The germline V gene has CDR1 SGHDT and CDR2 YYEEEE. The CDR3 length is 13 residues.

This chain connects TRBV4-1 to TRBJ2-1; D may be TRBD1 (5 bases). Trimming cost V 2 bases and J 6 bases, with 11 bases left between them. Germline CDR1 is MGHRA and CDR2 is YSYEKL. The CDR3 totals 14 residues. The CDR3 coding sequence is TGCGCCAGCAGCCAACCAACCAGGGTCAATGAGCAGTTCTTC. It yields the protein CASSQPTRVNEQFF.

CDR3 protein: CASSQRPSGSTDTQYF. The CDR3 DNA is TGTGCCAGCAGCCAAAGGCCTAGCGGGAGCACAGATACGCAGTATTTT. The V call is TRBV3-1 (or the pseudogene TRBV3-2), the J call TRBJ2-3, with 8 bases identical to TRBD2. Per the germline V gene, CDR1 is LGHDT and CDR2 is YNNKEL (reference sequence). Trimming cost V 2 bases and J 0 bases; bases outside gene matches: 4. The CDR3 length is 16 residues.

The chain joins TRBV6-5 to TRBJ1-4; 9 bases are a match to TRBD1. CDR3 length equals 15 residues. In germline, CDR1 is MNHEY, CDR2 SVGAGI. V shed 3 bases and J 7 bases; nucleotides not matched to a gene: 6. In nucleotides, the CDR3 is TGTGCCAGCAGTTATTCGGGACAGGGAGGTGAAAAACTGTTTTTT. Its protein is CASSYSGQGGEKLFF.

The rearrangement joins TRBV6-5 to TRBJ1-5; D perhaps matches TRBD1 (5 bases). The germline V gene has CDR1 MNHEY and CDR2 SVGAGI. V lost 6 bases to trimming and J lost 3 bases, with 9 bases between them. This CDR3 has 13 amino acids. In nucleotides, the CDR3 is TGTGCCAGCAGCGACAGACCCAATCAGCCCCAGCATTTT. It encodes CASSDRPNQPQHF.

The V call is TRBV27, the J call TRBJ2-3; 10 nucleotides align to TRBD2. This CDR3 comprises 15 residues. The V segment lost 3 bases and the J segment 3 bases; nucleotides outside the gene matches: 3. CDR1 and CDR2 from the germline V gene are MNHEY and SMNVEV (reference sequence). CDR3 protein: CASSFQAGGTDTQYF. The CDR3, as DNA: TGTGCCAGCAGTTTTCAAGCGGGAGGGACAGATACGCAGTATTTT.

The chain joins TRBV19 to TRBJ2-7, with TRBD2 identical over 9 bases. From germline, CDR1 is LNHDA and CDR2 SQIVND (reference sequence). The CDR3 is made up of 15 amino acids. Trimming took 4 bases from V and 2 from J; bases not matched to a gene: 6. The CDR3 sequence is CASSSGASGTYEQYF. As DNA, the CDR3 is TGTGCCAGTAGTAGCGGAGCTAGCGGGACCTACGAGCAGTACTTC. Variable domain in full (rest from reference TRBV19 and TRBJ2-7): DGGITQSPKYLFRKEGQNVTLSCEQNLNHDAMYWYRQDPGQGLRLIYYSQIVNDFQKGDIAEGYSVSREKKESFPLTVTSAQKNPTAFYLCASSSGASGTYEQYFGPGTRLTVT.

The chain couples TRBV28 to TRBJ1-1; the D gene is possibly TRBD1 (5 bases). The V gene's germline CDR1 is MDHEN and CDR2 SYDVKM. This CDR3 spans 13 amino acids. V lost 7 bases and J lost 0, with 9 bases in between. The CDR3 DNA is TGTGCCAGCAAGACAGCCTTGAACACTGAAGCTTTCTTT. It is translated as CASKTALNTEAFF.

This clone showed up just once. The chain joins TRBV9 to TRBJ2-1; 10 bases map to TRBD2. This CDR3 is built from 18 residues. V was pared by 0 bases and J by 0 bases, with 6 bases of the junction left unmatched. CDR1 and CDR2 (germline): SGDLS, YYNGEE. CDR3 bases: TGTGCCAGCAGCGTAGCACTAGCGGGACAGTACTCCTACAATGAGCAGTTCTTC. It encodes CASSVALAGQYSYNEQFF.

The chain links TRBV5-1 to TRBJ2-3, with 7 bases aligning to TRBD2. V dropped 0 bases and J dropped 0; count of bases not matched to a gene: 10. From germline, CDR1 is SGHRS and CDR2 YFSETQ. CDR3 size: 18 residues. The CDR3 DNA reads TGCGCCAGCAGCTTGGTTCCTAGCGGATCCACTAGCACAGATACGCAGTATTTT. Its protein product is CASSLVPSGSTSTDTQYF. Drawing the rest from reference TRBV5-1 and TRBJ2-3, the complete variable domain is KAGVTQTPRYLIKTRGQQVTLSCSPISGHRSVSWYQQTPGQGLQFLFEYFSETQRNKGNFPGRFSGRQFSNSRSEMNVSTLELGDSALYLCASSLVPSGSTSTDTQYFGPGTRLTVL.

DNA for the CDR3: TGTGCCAGCAGCTTACGGCCCCTGGGGACTAGCGGGACTAGCACAGATACGCAGTATTTT. Amino acid sequence: CASSLRPLGTSGTSTDTQYF. The rearrangement joins TRBV7-3 to TRBJ2-3, with 13 bases that match TRBD2. The germline CDR1 and CDR2 sequences are SGHTA and FQGTGA. CDR3 length: 20 residues. V lost 2 bases, J lost 0 bases, and 11 bases stayed unmatched.

The chain combines TRBV30 with TRBJ1-1; 8 nucleotides agree with TRBD1. This CDR3 contains 14 residues. Germline V gene lookup returns CDR1 GTSNPN and CDR2 SVGIG (reference sequence). J gave up 1 base and V 2 bases, and 3 bases lay outside the gene matches. CDR3 sequence (DNA): TGTGCCTGGAGTACGGGACAGGCGAACACTGAAGCTTTCTTT. Translated, it gives CAWSTGQANTEAFF.

The chain carries TRBV2 and TRBJ1-1, with D possibly matching TRBD1 (5 bases). This CDR3 has 15 residues. Germline CDR1 and CDR2: SNHLY and FYNNEI. Trimming left V 7 bases short and J 7 bases short, with 22 bases between. The DNA for the CDR3 is TGTGCCAGCATCCTGGCCGGGACGACGGGGGGTGAAGCTTTCTTT. Protein sequence: CASILAGTTGGEAFF.

The chain joins TRBV11-1 to TRBJ2-4; 7 bases are shared with TRBD2. There are 15 residues in the CDR3. Per germline, CDR1 SGHAT and CDR2 FQDESV (reference sequence). V lost 5 bases and J lost 2; bases outside the gene matches: 6. This CDR3 reads CASSPRTRTKNIQYF. The CDR3 bases are TGTGCCAGCAGCCCTAGGACTAGGACCAAAAACATTCAGTACTTC. Variable domain in full (rest from reference TRBV11-1 and TRBJ2-4): EAEVAQSPRYKITEKSQAVAFWCDPISGHATLYWYRQILGQGPELLVQFQDESVVDDSQLPKDRFSAERLKGVDSTLKIQPAELGDSAMYLCASSPRTRTKNIQYFGAGTRLSVL.

V gene TRBV29-1 combines with J gene TRBJ1-1; D not resolved. Trimming stripped 4 bases from V and 7 bases from J, with 19 bases between. The length of the CDR3 is 14 residues. From germline, CDR1 is SQVTM and CDR2 ANQGSEA. The CDR3 DNA reads TGCAGCGTTGGGTTTAGCCTAACCCAAATTGAAGCTTTCTTT. Its protein product is CSVGFSLTQIEAFF.

This clone has just one count. This chain joins TRBV5-1 and TRBJ2-7; D not resolved. V lost 0 bases and J 5 bases, leaving 9 bases between the germline ends. The CDR3 extends over 13 amino acids. Looked up from germline, CDR1 is SGHRS and CDR2 is YFSETQ. CDR3 sequence (DNA): TGCGCCAGCAGCTTGGTACGCCAGGACGAGCAGTACTTC. It translates to CASSLVRQDEQYF.

The gene calls are TRBV2 and TRBJ2-3, with TRBD2 as a possible D gene (5 bases). CDR1 and CDR2 from the germline V gene are SNHLY and FYNNEI. The CDR3 is made up of 15 amino acids. The ends were cut back, 6 bases at V and 0 bases at J, with 13 bases in the middle. Here the CDR3 reads CASRLSGFSTDTQYF. CDR3 sequence (DNA): TGTGCCAGCAGGTTAAGCGGATTTAGCACAGATACGCAGTATTTT.

V is TRBV2 and J is TRBJ2-1; 7 bases match TRBD1. The CDR3 covers 15 residues. The V gene's germline CDR1 is SNHLY and CDR2 FYNNEI. Germline trimming cut 2 bases from V and 2 bases from J; bases unmatched to any gene: 3. CDR3 sequence reads: CASSERQGAYNEQFF. CDR3 bases: TGTGCCAGCAGTGAAAGGCAGGGGGCCTACAATGAGCAGTTCTTC.

The chain recombines TRBV7-3 with TRBJ2-1; 9 bases match TRBD2. V lost 0 bases to trimming and J lost 10 bases; unmatched junction nucleotides: 7. Germline lookup yields CDR1 SGHTA and CDR2 FQGTGA. The CDR3 totals 15 residues. The CDR3 reads CASSLTSGRPWEQFF. The CDR3 DNA sequence: TGTGCCAGCAGCTTAACTAGCGGGAGACCATGGGAGCAGTTCTTC.

V is TRBV4-1 and J is TRBJ1-1; D is perhaps TRBD1 (5 bases). Per the germline V gene, CDR1 is MGHRA and CDR2 is YSYEKL. The CDR3 totals 16 residues. Trimming removed 1 base at V and 1 base at J, with 13 bases between. The CDR3 sequence is CASSQGRGRTNTEAFF. The DNA for the CDR3 is TGCGCCAGCAGCCAAGGTCGGGGGAGGACGAACACTGAAGCTTTCTTT.

The chain carries TRBV5-5 and TRBJ2-1, with D perhaps matching TRBD2 (6 bases). Deletions cut 1 base from V and 4 bases from J, with 21 bases between. There are 18 residues in the CDR3. Germline-derived CDR1 and CDR2 are SGHKS and YYEKEE (reference sequence). CDR3 amino acids: CASSLPGRSEGRYNEQFF. The CDR3 coding sequence is TGTGCCAGCAGCTTGCCGGGCAGATCGGAGGGAAGGTACAATGAGCAGTTCTTC.

The chain joins TRBV7-8 to TRBJ2-7; D gene unclear. V was shortened by 2 bases and J by 1 base, with 3 bases between the two germline ends. Germline loops: CDR1 SGHVS, CDR2 FQNEAQ. CDR3 length equals 12 residues. The CDR3 sequence: CASSLRSYEQYF. The CDR3 nucleotides read TGTGCCAGCAGCTTACGTTCCTACGAGCAGTACTTC.

The gene calls are TRBV6-5 and TRBJ2-7, with 8 bases identical to TRBD2. The CDR3 runs 14 residues. Germline V gene sequence: CDR1 MNHEY, CDR2 SVGAGI. V lost 8 bases and J lost 2; bases outside the gene matches: 8. The CDR3: CASAELAGPYEQYF. Here the CDR3 DNA reads TGTGCCAGCGCAGAATTAGCGGGACCCTACGAGCAGTACTTC.

The chain couples TRBV30 to TRBJ1-4; D unclear. This CDR3 is 15 amino acids long. V lost 1 base to trimming and J lost 4 bases, with 13 bases between them. Germline lookup yields CDR1 GTSNPN and CDR2 SVGIG (reference sequence). CDR3 bases: TGTGCCTGGAGTGCCGGACTCGCGCTTAATGAAAAACTGTTTTTT. Protein product: CAWSAGLALNEKLFF.

J is TRBJ1-2 and V is TRBV11-2, with TRBD1 identical over 10 bases. The CDR3 is 15 residues long. V was clipped by 2 bases and J by 4 bases; unmatched bases: 4. CDR1 is SGHAT and CDR2 is FQNNGV in the germline V gene. CDR3 sequence reads: CASSLRQGASYGYTF. As DNA, the CDR3 is TGTGCCAGCAGCTTACGACAGGGGGCCTCCTATGGCTACACCTTC.